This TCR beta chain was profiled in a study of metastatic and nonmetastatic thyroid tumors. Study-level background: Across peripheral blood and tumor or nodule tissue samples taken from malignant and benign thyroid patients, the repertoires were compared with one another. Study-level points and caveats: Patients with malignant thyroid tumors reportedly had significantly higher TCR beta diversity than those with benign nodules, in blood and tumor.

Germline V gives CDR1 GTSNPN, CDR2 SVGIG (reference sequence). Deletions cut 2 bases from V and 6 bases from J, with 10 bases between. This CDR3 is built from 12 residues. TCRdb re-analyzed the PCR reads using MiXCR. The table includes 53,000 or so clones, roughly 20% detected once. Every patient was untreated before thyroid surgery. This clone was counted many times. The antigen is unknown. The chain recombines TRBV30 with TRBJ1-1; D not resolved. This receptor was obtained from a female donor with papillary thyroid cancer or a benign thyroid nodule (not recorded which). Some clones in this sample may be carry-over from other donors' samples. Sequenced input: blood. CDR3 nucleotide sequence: TGTGCCTGGAGTTGGTCAGTCGCTGAAGCTTTCTTT. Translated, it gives CAWSWSVAEAFF.